The T cell receptor beta chain under discussion was sequenced for a study of graft-versus-host responses after intestinal transplantation. Study-level background: Grafts that recipients had were multivisceral, liver-intestinal, or isolated intestinal transplants. After anti-thymocyte globulin induction, recipients took tacrolimus and steroids for around 3 years.

Findings and caveats of the study: Ileal or blood samples showed some GvH clones first, and such clones were also found in recipient marrow.

This clone was seen just once. The antigen is not known. The method was immunoSEQ multiplex PCR; TCRdb's version includes in-frame clones alone and lacks a portion of them. The table shows tens of thousands of clones, with over 80% occurring only once. Germline CDR1 reads SSHAT; CDR2 reads FNYEAQ (reference sequence). Trimming removed 5 bases from V and 2 bases from J, with 15 bases in between. The CDR3 consists of 15 residues. The clonotype comes from a human patient who received an intestinal transplant, so some T cells may come from the graft donor. This chain links TRBV7-7 with TRBJ2-5; D is possibly TRBD1 (6 bases). Sequenced here: PBMCs, sampled approximately four weeks after intestinal transplant. The CDR3 nucleotides read TGTGCCAGCAGCGCCTCCGGGACAAATCAAGAGACCCAGTACTTC. It yields the protein CASSASGTNQETQYF.